The present TCR beta chain was sequenced within a study of blood T cells in healthy people across ages. This CDR3 region has 17 residues. Germline V gene data show CDR1 as LGHDT and CDR2 as YNNKEL (reference sequence). The V segment lost 0 bases and the J segment 3 bases; nucleotides outside the gene matches: 6. The second PCR ran roughly 6 to 11 cycles with a sample-barcoded 5' primer and J-beta primers. TCRdb independently ran MiXCR on the 5' RACE reads; one entry per CDR3 protein. The table has 800,000 to 900,000 distinct CDR3 sequences, approximately 65% seen once. The material sequenced was blood. The chain joins TRBV3-1 to TRBJ1-2, with 11 bases identical to TRBD1. This sequence originates from a man in his thirties or forties in good health. This CDR3 reads CASSQERSGQGDYGYTF. The DNA of the CDR3 is TGTGCCAGCAGCCAAGAAAGGTCGGGACAGGGGGACTATGGCTACACCTTC.